Each of the 25 T cell receptor beta chains below was sequenced from the same sample in a study of spatial heterogeneity in lung cancer. No antigens are known for them. Described time point: sample taken at primary tumor resection. TCRdb re-called the 5' RACE reads with MiXCR, one entry per CDR3 protein. The repertoire has 2,000 to 3,000 distinct CDR3 sequences, over 20% of them found once; the top ten carry approximately 25%. Study-wide points: Counts of expanded alpha and beta TCRs within tumors tracked the tumor nonsynonymous mutation count.

This specimen consisted of lung tumor tissue, obtained at surgery. Source of these receptors: a male donor with early-stage non-small cell lung cancer.

This clonotype was detected a few times. This beta chain is off target for a library built for alpha chains, so its abundance means little. V and J are TRBV12-3 or TRBV12-4 and TRBJ2-3; D is possibly TRBD1 (5 bases). This CDR3 region has 15 residues. The V gene lost 4 bases and the J gene lost 0 bases, with 11 bases spanning the gap. The CDR3 region is CASSSTASSTDTQYF. The CDR3 nucleotides are TGTGCCAGCAGTTCGACAGCCTCTAGCACAGATACGCAGTATTTT.

A word on this clonotype: In a library made to pick up alpha chains, this beta chain is a stray read with a size that means little. The DNA of the CDR3 is TGTGCCAGCAGTGAAGCCCCGGGAAGTTTACCCCTCCACTTT. Its protein is CASSEAPGSLPLHF. This chain connects TRBV6-1 to TRBJ1-6, with D hard to call. This CDR3 spans 14 amino acids. The V gene's germline CDR1 is MNHNS and CDR2 SASEGT. V was trimmed by 0 bases and J by 12 bases, leaving 12 bases between them.

This clonotype ranks as medium-sized (0.01 to 0.1%). This beta chain lies outside the target of a library built for alpha chains; its clone size means little. This sequence joins TRBV5-6 and TRBJ1-5; no reliable D call. Germline V gene sequence: CDR1 SGHDT, CDR2 YYEEEE. CDR3 length: 14 residues. V was shortened by 3 bases and J by 4 bases, with 11 bases between the two germline ends. CDR3 in DNA: TGTGCCAGCAGCTGGGCGCGGAGAAATCAGCCCCAGCATTTT. Translated, it gives CASSWARRNQPQHF.

In regard to this clonotype: This beta chain turned up in a library designed for alpha chains; as an off-target read, its abundance says little. The CDR3 region has the DNA TGCAGCGCTGGGACTAGCGGTAACATTCAGTACTTC. Translated, it gives CSAGTSGNIQYF. The V call is TRBV29-1, the J call TRBJ2-4; 11 bases line up with TRBD2. This CDR3 spans 12 amino acids. Trimming cost V 7 bases and J 7 bases; bases outside gene matches: 3. Germline CDR1 reads SQVTM; CDR2 reads ANQGSEA.

Many counts were recorded for this clonotype. As an off-target read in a library built for alpha chains, this beta chain has a frequency of little significance. The chain is built from TRBV7-9 and TRBJ1-2; D perhaps matches TRBD1 (6 bases). CDR3 size: 15 residues. The V and J ends lost 4 bases and 7 bases respectively, with 19 bases between them. Germline V lookup: CDR1 SEHNR, CDR2 FQNEAQ (reference sequence). The CDR3 region has the DNA TGTGCCAGCAGCTCGCTCAGGGGACGGATCTCTGGCTACACCTTC. Its translation: CASSSLRGRISGYTF. The full variable domain, its missing parts supplied by reference TRBV7-9 and TRBJ1-2, is DTGVSQNPRHKITKRGQNVTFRCDPISEHNRLYWYRQTLGQGPEFLTYFQNEAQLEKSRLLSDRFSAERPKGSFSTLEIQRTEQGDSAMYLCASSSLRGRISGYTFGSGTRLTVV.

This clonotype is judged medium-sized (0.01 to 0.1%). Because this beta chain is a stray read in a library intended to capture alpha chains, its abundance should not be given much weight. The J gene is TRBJ1-1, the V gene TRBV27, with TRBD1 matching over 11 bases. CDR3 size: 15 residues. Germline V gene data show CDR1 as MNHEY and CDR2 as SMNVEV (reference sequence). V lost 10 bases to trimming and J lost 5 bases; unmatched junction nucleotides: 12. Here the CDR3 reads CATKPSGTGGTEAFF. Here the CDR3 DNA reads TGTGCCACCAAACCTTCCGGGACAGGGGGGACTGAAGCTTTCTTT.

Within the sample, this clonotype is large. Because the library targeted alpha chains, this beta chain is an off-target read whose size means little. This chain links TRBV29-1 with TRBJ1-1, with TRBD1 as a possible D gene (5 bases). Trimming took off 6 bases at V and 6 bases at J, with 14 bases between the two ends. Germline-derived CDR1 and CDR2 are SQVTM and ANQGSEA. This CDR3 has 12 amino acids. The CDR3 is CSVYRTSSEAFF. CDR3 DNA: TGCAGCGTATACAGGACTAGCTCTGAAGCTTTCTTT.

As for this clonotype: This beta chain slipped into a library made for alpha chains as a stray read, so its size is not meaningful. The chain links TRBV29-1 to TRBJ2-3; possibly TRBD1 for D (6 bases). The CDR3 length is 13 residues. Trimming cost V 3 bases and J 4 bases, with 11 bases left between them. Germline V gene lookup returns CDR1 SQVTM and CDR2 ANQGSEA. In DNA, the CDR3 is TGCAGCGTTGATTTGACAGGCGCAGATACGCAGTATTTT. Protein: CSVDLTGADTQYF.

Comments on this clonotype: As an off-target read in a library built for alpha chains, this beta chain has a frequency of little significance. The V and J genes are TRBV14 and TRBJ2-1; tentative D call: TRBD1 (6 bases). The CDR3 length is 16 residues. The germline V and J ends were trimmed by 4 bases and 0 bases, with 13 bases remaining between them. Germline CDR1 and CDR2: SGHDN and FVKESK. The CDR3 reads CASSRGGWSSYNEQFF. The CDR3 DNA is TGTGCCAGCAGCCGAGGGGGATGGAGCTCCTACAATGAGCAGTTCTTC.

Sample share makes this clonotype medium-sized. This beta chain is an unintended read in a library built for alpha chains; its size means little. The rearrangement joins TRBV16 to TRBJ2-1; 10 bases are shared with TRBD2. Per germline, CDR1 KGHSY and CDR2 FQNENV. After removal of 3 bases from V and 7 bases from J, the junction contained 3 bases not matched to a gene. CDR3 length: 14 residues. CDR3 region: CASSQGLAQNEQFF. The CDR3 DNA reads TGTGCCAGCAGCCAGGGACTAGCGCAAAATGAGCAGTTCTTC.

This clonotype is termed medium-sized. Little can be read into the size of this beta chain, an off-target read in a library designed for alpha chains. This chain links TRBV18 with TRBJ1-1; TRBD1 agrees at 8 bases. V lost 5 bases to trimming and J lost 0 bases; unmatched junction nucleotides: 11. CDR1 and CDR2 (germline): KGHSH, LQKENI. This CDR3 contains 17 residues. The CDR3: CASSNGGQGIVNTEAFF. CDR3 in DNA: TGTGCCAGCTCAAACGGCGGACAGGGAATCGTGAACACTGAAGCTTTCTTT.

This clonotype came up a few times. This beta chain turned up in a library designed for alpha chains; as an off-target read, its abundance says little. This chain uses TRBV9 with TRBJ1-2; D call uncertain. Germline V lookup: CDR1 SGDLS, CDR2 YYNGEE. V was cut by 0 bases and J by 4 bases, with 10 bases left in between. The CDR3 runs to 14 residues. The CDR3 loop reads CASSVDQASYGYTF. CDR3 coding DNA: TGTGCCAGCAGCGTAGATCAGGCCAGCTATGGCTACACCTTC.

A remark on this clonotype: This beta chain appears as a stray read in a library generated for alpha chains; its size is not informative. The genes are TRBV11-3 and TRBJ2-1, with 8 bases lining up with TRBD1. V lost 3 bases, J lost 6 bases, and 16 bases stayed unmatched. The germline CDR1 and CDR2 sequences are SGHNT and YENEEA. This CDR3 is built from 18 residues. The CDR3 DNA follows: TGTGCCAGCAGCTTGGATAGCTTTTCCGGACAGGGCGGCAATGAGCAGTTCTTC. As protein: CASSLDSFSGQGGNEQFF.

This clonotype is large by share. Being off target in a library aimed at alpha chains, this beta chain has a size of little meaning. The chain couples TRBV28 to TRBJ2-7; no firm D call. Trimming removed 2 bases from V and 3 bases from J, with 8 bases in between. The CDR3 runs to 13 residues. Germline loops: CDR1 MDHEN, CDR2 SYDVKM. CDR3: CASSLGVHYEQYF. The CDR3 bases are TGTGCCAGCAGTTTAGGAGTCCACTACGAGCAGTACTTC.

This clonotype was seen at least ten times. For a library built for alpha chains, this beta chain is a stray read; little rests on its size. The genes are TRBV6-1 and TRBJ1-4; D unresolved. The ends were cut back, 3 bases at V and 15 bases at J, with 11 bases in the middle. Germline-derived CDR1 and CDR2 are MNHNS and SASEGT. The CDR3 covers 11 residues. The DNA for the CDR3 is TGTGCCAGCAGTGAGTTGGGGAAGATGTTTTTT. This codes for CASSELGKMFF.

Turning to this clonotype: This beta chain is an unintended read in a library built for alpha chains; its size means little. The chain has TRBV7-2 and TRBJ1-6; D is uncertain. Germline V gene lookup returns CDR1 SGHTA and CDR2 FQGNSA. The CDR3 spans 15 residues. Trimming removed 1 base from V and 0 bases from J, with 4 bases in between. CDR3 sequence reads: CASSLGSSYNSPLHF. The CDR3 region has the DNA TGTGCCAGCAGCTTAGGAAGCTCCTATAATTCACCCCTCCACTTT.

By share, this clonotype counts as medium-sized. This beta chain is off target for a library built for alpha chains, so its abundance means little. This sequence joins TRBV27 and TRBJ2-3, with 13 bases aligning to TRBD2. Germline CDR1 is MNHEY and CDR2 is SMNVEV (reference sequence). CDR3 size: 21 residues. V shed 0 bases, J shed 0 bases, and the junction held 12 bases outside the gene matches. The CDR3 loop reads CASSLSIGLAGEVGSTDTQYF. The DNA for the CDR3 is TGTGCCAGCAGTTTATCGATTGGACTAGCGGGAGAAGTGGGCAGCACAGATACGCAGTATTTT.

This clonotype was found once. This beta chain is an unintended read in a library built for alpha chains; its size means little. The CDR3 loop is CASTVFSGGRNEQYF. The CDR3 nucleotides read TGTGCCAGCACCGTCTTTAGTGGGGGGAGGAACGAGCAGTACTTC. V gene TRBV28 combines with J gene TRBJ2-7; possibly TRBD2 for D (6 bases). The CDR3 totals 15 residues. V lost 7 bases, J lost 5 bases, and 21 bases lay in between. The germline CDR1 and CDR2 sequences are MDHEN and SYDVKM.

Turning to this clonotype: This beta chain slipped into a library made for alpha chains as a stray read, so its size is not meaningful. V and J are TRBV19 and TRBJ2-1, with 13 nucleotides matching TRBD2. The ends lost 7 bases at V and 8 bases at J; junction bases unmatched: 8. Germline loops: CDR1 LNHDA, CDR2 SQIVND (reference sequence). The CDR3 totals 15 residues. This CDR3 is CASTLGLAGVDEQFF. The CDR3 bases are TGTGCCAGTACCCTCGGACTAGCGGGGGTTGATGAGCAGTTCTTC. The full variable domain, its missing parts supplied by reference TRBV19 and TRBJ2-1, is DGGITQSPKYLFRKEGQNVTLSCEQNLNHDAMYWYRQDPGQGLRLIYYSQIVNDFQKGDIAEGYSVSREKKESFPLTVTSAQKNPTAFYLCASTLGLAGVDEQFFGPGTRLTVL.

This clonotype was seen repeatedly, ten times or more. With the library built for alpha chains, this beta chain is off target and its frequency is not meaningful. The chain couples TRBV29-1 to TRBJ1-2; 10 bases fit TRBD1. Germline-derived CDR1 and CDR2 are SQVTM and ANQGSEA. This CDR3 has 14 amino acids. Losses at the gene ends were 6 bases for V and 2 bases for J; bases not matched to a gene: 6. Written as DNA, the CDR3 is TGCAGCGTCTTGACAGGGGGCTTCAACTATGGCTACACCTTC. Encoded protein: CSVLTGGFNYGYTF.

In its sample, this clonotype was seen a few times. The size of this beta chain means little, since it is a stray read in a library made for alpha chains. This chain links TRBV27 with TRBJ1-2; D is ambiguous. CDR1 is MNHEY and CDR2 is SMNVEV in the germline V gene (reference sequence). The CDR3 contains 11 residues. V lost 7 bases and J 8 bases, leaving 11 bases between the germline ends. The CDR3 reads CASKSPRGYTF. CDR3 DNA sequence: TGTGCCAGCAAAAGTCCCCGCGGCTACACCTTC.

This clonotype is deemed medium-sized. The size of this beta chain means little, since it is a stray read in a library made for alpha chains. The J gene is TRBJ2-1, the V gene TRBV6-2 or TRBV6-3; no firm D call. V lost 6 bases and J 7 bases, leaving 10 bases between the germline ends. The germline gives CDR1 MNHEY, CDR2 SVGEGT. This CDR3 has 12 residues. The CDR3 nucleotides are TGTGCCAGCAGCAAGTTGGGGAATGAGCAGTTCTTC. Protein product: CASSKLGNEQFF.

The sample holds many counts of this clonotype. The size of this beta chain means little, since it is a stray read in a library made for alpha chains. The chain joins TRBV11-1 to TRBJ2-3, with unresolved D. CDR1 is SGHAT and CDR2 is FQDESV in the germline V gene (reference sequence). CDR3 length equals 12 residues. V dropped 2 bases and J dropped 2 bases, with 2 bases sitting between them. The chain's CDR3 is CASSLNTDTQYF. DNA of the CDR3: TGTGCCAGCAGCTTAAACACAGATACGCAGTATTTT.

Many counts were recorded for this clonotype. Because the library targeted alpha chains, this beta chain is an off-target read whose size means little. The rearrangement links TRBV4-2 to TRBJ2-3, with D possibly called TRBD1 or TRBD2 (5 bases each). CDR3 length: 15 residues. Between the trimmed V and J ends, which lost 1 base and 2 bases, there was a span of 10 bases. In germline, CDR1 is LGHNA, CDR2 YNFKEQ. The CDR3 spells CASSQAGGSTDTQYF. The CDR3 bases are TGTGCCAGCAGCCAAGCTGGGGGTTCCACAGATACGCAGTATTTT.

Turning to this clonotype: For a library built for alpha chains, this beta chain is a stray read; little rests on its size. The chain carries TRBV27 and TRBJ1-1; 9 positions agree with TRBD1. Unmatched junction bases numbered 11, after V lost 6 bases and J lost 3 bases. There are 16 residues in the CDR3. CDR1 is MNHEY, CDR2 SMNVEV, per germline (reference sequence). The CDR3, as DNA: TGTGCCAGCAGCCCAACCCGGACAGGGGAGTACACTGAAGCTTTCTTT. Translated, it gives CASSPTRTGEYTEAFF.